This T cell receptor (beta chain) was captured in a study of response to subunit inactivated influenza vaccine listed by TCRdb under 2018. Concerning the study at large: Deep quantitative T cell receptor repertoire profiling was used in the study to track responses to a trivalent subunit inactivated influenza vaccine. Results and caveats for the whole study, not just this receptor: The authors proposed that each seasonal influenza vaccination may bring in only a limited number of new T cells.

V is trimmed back by 2 bases and J by 2 bases, and the junction contains 5 bases that no gene match accounts for. The CDR3 covers 16 residues, taking in both the cysteine and the phenylalanine. The read is trimmed to its CDR3 DNA, 48 bases read in frame from base 1. Looking up the germline V gene yields CDR1 MNHEY and CDR2 SVGEGT. Libraries were prepared through RT-PCR. Sequencing was performed on an Illumina HiSeq 2500. TCRdb reworked the public reads: Q25 trimming with fastp, MiXCR clone assembly, productive beta chains retained. Each entry merges the rows of one CDR3 protein and shows their most common DNA and genes. The sample profile shows approximately 300,000 distinct CDR3 sequences; 20% to 25% of them were found once. In total, the top ten clones hold under 13% of the sample. Comments on this clonotype: Its antigen specificity is not known. Base qualities are not recorded, but no much larger clone differs from it by a single base.

The TCR sequence derives from a man aged 45 to 70 who received an inactivated influenza vaccine. Donor details come from another sample of the same person, matched by shared clones. The chain was built from TRBV6-2 or TRBV6-3 and TRBJ2-7, and 11 bases in between align with TRBD2. The sample in question was PBMCs from blood, obtained about 20 months after vaccination. The nucleotides read TGTGCCAGCAGTTACGGAACTAGCGGGAGCCCCTACGAGCAGTACTTC. The encoded protein is CASSYGTSGSPYEQYF.